A single T cell receptor (beta chain) is shown here with its context. The antigen remains unidentified. The PCR employed 60 Vbeta primers together with 13 Jbeta primers. Generated by immunoSEQ multiplex PCR, the TCRdb table keeps only in-frame clones and is missing some. The sample shows 75,000 to 90,000 clones, roughly 78% of them seen only once. The data stem from a study of cytomegalovirus exposure and HLA in healthy donors. Findings of the study overall: When analyzed later, the rates of TCR association showed variation by HLA locus, with DRB1 the most and HLA-C the fewest. Accurate prediction of most subjects' HLA-A and HLA-B alleles from TCR beta sequences was reported. As a later analysis showed, several of the most significant clusters appeared to be linked to common viral pathogens.

The specimen sequenced was PBMCs. The receptor comes from a man in his forties in good health and CMV-seronegative.

The CDR3 spells CASRIYEQYF. The CDR3 DNA sequence: TGTGCCAGCAGAATATACGAGCAGTACTTC. V usage is TRBV6-1 and J usage is TRBJ2-7; D unresolved. Per the germline V gene, CDR1 is MNHNS and CDR2 is SASEGT. V lost 6 bases to trimming and J lost 4 bases, with 4 bases between them. This CDR3 region has 10 residues.